Listed below are T cell receptor beta chains from one sample, sequenced in a study of blood T cell repertoires in COVID-19. Assay used: immunoSEQ multiplex PCR; TCRdb lists only in-frame clones, some missing. The table has roughly 70,000 clones, roughly 84% seen once. The sequencing sample was made of peripheral blood. The receptor source for this set is a woman between 55 and 75 years old with acute or convalescent COVID-19. The CDR3 runs from the conserved cysteine through the conserved F or W. D genes are given only for firm matches.

d_call	cdr3_length	j_call	v_call	cdr3_aa
-	14	TRBJ1-2	TRBV7-9	CASSYIVGGNGYTF
-	16	TRBJ1-1	TRBV21-1	CASNRHPAPENTEAFF
-	16	TRBJ2-7	TRBV5-5	CASSFGNPQVSYEQYF
-	14	TRBJ1-1	TRBV6-6	CASSSAQANTEAFF
-	16	TRBJ2-7	TRBV3-1/TRBV3-2	CASSQYNRVEAYEQYF
TRBD2	17	TRBJ2-3	TRBV5-4	CASSLVVSGGDTDTQYF
-	14	TRBJ2-3	TRBV6-5	CASSYSTVPDTQYF
TRBD1	15	TRBJ2-7	TRBV6-5	CASSYGQGPSWEQYF
-	15	TRBJ2-1	TRBV5-5	CASSWDTGGYNEQFF
TRBD1	14	TRBJ1-2	TRBV6-1	CASSEVRTGYGYTF
TRBD1	16	TRBJ2-7	TRBV10-1	CASSDTAGTGEYEQYF
-	14	TRBJ2-2	TRBV25-1	CASSEEAAPGELFF
-	14	TRBJ2-3	TRBV19	CASSIGGAKDTQYF
-	15	TRBJ1-5	TRBV19	CASSTNRDSNQPQHF
-	12	TRBJ2-7	TRBV12-3/TRBV12-4	CASSLYTHEQYF
TRBD1	15	TRBJ1-2	TRBV19	CASSIGTGVVYGYTF
TRBD1	20	TRBJ1-4	TRBV18	CASSSHQPGTGWGTNEKLFF
-	13	TRBJ1-1	TRBV27	CASSPGLNTEAFF
TRBD1	14	TRBJ1-2	TRBV2	CASTYSTGDSGYTF
TRBD1	14	TRBJ1-1	TRBV6-5	CASSHRGEGTEAFF
TRBD1	15	TRBJ2-1	TRBV5-1	CASSLGDRDNNEQFF
-	14	TRBJ2-7	TRBV3-1/TRBV3-2	CASSQDGRSGEQYF
TRBD2	15	TRBJ2-7	TRBV18	CASSPTSGGSYEQYF
-	11	TRBJ1-1	TRBV6-6	CASSYRVEAFF
-	15	TRBJ1-1	TRBV2	CASSGDPGQNTEAFF
-	11	TRBJ1-4	TRBV10-3	CAISAGAILFF
TRBD1	16	TRBJ1-2	TRBV27	CASSLDVGTGLYGYTF
-	13	TRBJ1-2	TRBV27	CASSTLHQVGYTF
-	15	TRBJ1-6	TRBV7-2	CASSSTGNYNSPLHF
-	18	TRBJ2-5	TRBV21-1	CASSKGRESATRGETQYF
-	15	TRBJ1-2	TRBV4-1	CASSQDITAARGYTF
-	13	TRBJ1-1	TRBV12-3/TRBV12-4	CASSPRGRPEAFF
-	14	TRBJ1-3	TRBV19	CASSPLFTGNTIYF
TRBD2	16	TRBJ2-3	TRBV5-1	CASSLERGAITDTQYF
TRBD2	16	TRBJ2-4	TRBV5-3	CARSLARGGLSNIQYF
TRBD1	15	TRBJ1-1	TRBV9	CASRAGTGGFTEAFF